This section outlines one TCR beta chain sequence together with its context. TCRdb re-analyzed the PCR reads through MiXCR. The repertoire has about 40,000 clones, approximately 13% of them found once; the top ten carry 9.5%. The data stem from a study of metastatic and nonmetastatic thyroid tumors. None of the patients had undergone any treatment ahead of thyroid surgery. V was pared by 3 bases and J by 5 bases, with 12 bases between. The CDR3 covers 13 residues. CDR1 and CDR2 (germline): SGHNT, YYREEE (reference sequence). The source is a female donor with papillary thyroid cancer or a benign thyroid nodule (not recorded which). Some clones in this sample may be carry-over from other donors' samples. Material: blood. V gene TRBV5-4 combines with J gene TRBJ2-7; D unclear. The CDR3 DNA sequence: TGTGCCAGCAGCTACGGAGCCGTGAACGAGCAGTACTTC. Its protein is CASSYGAVNEQYF.